The 27 T cell receptor beta chains below come from one sample, sequenced in a study of monozygotic twins with inflammatory bowel disease. TCRdb re-called the 5' RACE reads and gives one entry per CDR3 protein, without DNA. This sample contains over 100,000 distinct CDR3 sequences. Source material: blood. Receptor source: a human donor with ulcerative colitis or Crohn's disease, or a healthy co-twin of an affected twin (not recorded which).

The V and J genes are TRBV20-1 and TRBJ2-1; as DNA is missing, the TRBD2 call by TCRdb cannot be tested. There are 16 residues in the CDR3. In germline, CDR1 is DFQATT, CDR2 SNEGSKA (reference sequence). The CDR3 spells CSARLAGGPRYNEQFF.

The genes are TRBV20-1 and TRBJ1-2. The germline V gene encodes CDR1 DFQATT and CDR2 SNEGSKA (reference sequence). This CDR3 is 15 amino acids long. CDR3 sequence reads: CSARVDPSANYGYTF.

The chain joins TRBV7-3 to TRBJ2-5. Germline CDR1 is SGHTA and CDR2 is FQGTGA. The CDR3 has 13 residues. CDR3 loop: CASSNVVGETQYF.

V gene TRBV5-1 combines with J gene TRBJ2-5; TCRdb calls TRBD2, which cannot be checked without DNA. Germline values: CDR1 SGHRS, CDR2 YFSETQ. The CDR3 contains 16 residues. CDR3 region: CASSSLLAGAQETQYF.

J is TRBJ2-7 and V is TRBV4-1; the D gene TCRdb calls, TRBD2, cannot be checked with no DNA. The CDR3 sequence is 14 residues long. Germline V gene lookup returns CDR1 MGHRA and CDR2 YSYEKL. CDR3 region: CASSQGPLLTEQYF.

This rearrangement joins TRBV20-1 to TRBJ2-1; TCRdb's assignment of TRBD2 cannot be checked, as there is no DNA. The CDR3 has 15 amino acids. Germline CDR1 is DFQATT and CDR2 is SNEGSKA (reference sequence). CDR3 amino acids: CSAGGLAGTYNEQFF.

The rearrangement joins TRBV6-1 to TRBJ2-7; TCRdb indicates TRBD2, and absent DNA this call remains unverified. This CDR3 has 14 amino acids. CDR1 and CDR2 (germline): MNHNS, SASEGT. The CDR3 reads CASSRTSGGYEQYF.

The genes are TRBV28 and TRBJ2-2; checking the TCRdb D call of TRBD2 is not possible without DNA. Germline assignment: CDR1 MDHEN and CDR2 SYDVKM. This CDR3 region has 16 residues. The CDR3 loop is CASTPQAGSPPGELFF.

This chain links TRBV15 with TRBJ2-1; without DNA, the TCRdb call of TRBD2 cannot be checked. The CDR3 is 15 amino acids. Germline-derived CDR1 and CDR2 are LNHNV and YYDKDF (reference sequence). Here the CDR3 reads CATSRDTSVNNEQFF.

The chain recombines TRBV7-8 with TRBJ1-1. From germline, CDR1 is SGHVS and CDR2 FQNEAQ. The CDR3 is made up of 14 amino acids. The CDR3 spells CASSPIGSDTEAFF. Based on the CDR3 plus reference TRBV7-8 and TRBJ1-1, the full variable domain is GAGVSQSPRYKVAKRGQDVALRCDPISGHVSLFWYQQALGQGPEFLTYFQNEAQLDKSGLPSDRFFAERPEGSVSTLKIQRTQQEDSAVYLCASSPIGSDTEAFFGQGTRLTVV.

The J gene is TRBJ2-2, the V gene TRBV7-9. Per the germline V gene, CDR1 is SEHNR and CDR2 is FQNEAQ (reference sequence). This CDR3 is 14 amino acids long. The CDR3: CASSSVGGTGELFF.

The gene calls are TRBV11-1 and TRBJ2-2; no DNA is available, so the TRBD2 call from TCRdb remains unchecked. CDR1 and CDR2 (germline): SGHAT, FQDESV (reference sequence). The CDR3 is 19 amino acids. The CDR3 sequence is CASSLNPWTSGGNTGELFF.

The chain employs TRBV7-2 and TRBJ2-2; TCRdb designates TRBD1, a call that cannot be tested without DNA. CDR3 length: 17 amino acids. Germline assignment: CDR1 SGHTA and CDR2 FQGNSA. CDR3 protein: CASSLDRDRVNTGELFF.

The rearrangement links TRBV11-2 to TRBJ2-7; TCRdb selects TRBD2, and the lack of DNA leaves this call unchecked. The germline V gene has CDR1 SGHAT and CDR2 FQNNGV. CDR3 length: 16 amino acids. The CDR3 region is CASSSRRLAEPYEQYF.

This CDR3 reads CSVRDSGYEQYF. The J gene is TRBJ2-7, the V gene TRBV29-1; TCRdb picks TRBD1, but there is no DNA to check that call. CDR3 length: 12 amino acids. Per the germline V gene, CDR1 is SQVTM and CDR2 is ANQGSEA.

V usage is TRBV19 and J usage is TRBJ1-5; TCRdb's assignment of TRBD1 cannot be checked, as there is no DNA. The CDR3 runs 14 residues. Germline values: CDR1 LNHDA, CDR2 SQIVND (reference sequence). CDR3: CASSIEQGNQPQHF.

The rearrangement uses TRBV12-3 or TRBV12-4 and TRBJ1-1. The CDR3 has 15 amino acids. CDR3 region: CASSPFTEMNTEAFF.

The rearrangement links TRBV7-9 to TRBJ1-1. CDR3 length equals 13 residues. Germline CDR1 SEHNR, CDR2 FQNEAQ (reference sequence). CDR3 in amino acids: CASRPARDTEAFF. The complete variable domain, with remaining parts taken from reference TRBV7-9 and TRBJ1-1, reads DTGVSQNPRHKITKRGQNVTFRCDPISEHNRLYWYRQTLGQGPEFLTYFQNEAQLEKSRLLSDRFSAERPKGSFSTLEIQRTEQGDSAMYLCASRPARDTEAFFGQGTRLTVV.

CDR3 amino acids: CASSPSTNTQYF. The chain couples TRBV6-5 to TRBJ2-3; checking the TCRdb D call of TRBD2 is not possible without DNA. Per germline, CDR1 MNHEY and CDR2 SVGAGI. The CDR3 runs to 12 residues.

This chain uses TRBV15 with TRBJ2-7. The CDR3 has 15 amino acids. Germline values: CDR1 LNHNV, CDR2 YYDKDF (reference sequence). The CDR3: CATSREGRSSYEQYF.

The chain joins TRBV18 to TRBJ2-1; TCRdb names TRBD2, which stays unverified in the absence of DNA. In germline, CDR1 is KGHSH, CDR2 LQKENI. The CDR3 has 15 residues. This CDR3 is CASSRTSEKHNEQFF.

This chain joins TRBV7-2 and TRBJ1-6; TCRdb's D call of TRBD1 is untestable without DNA. There are 16 residues in the CDR3. Germline V lookup: CDR1 SGHTA, CDR2 FQGNSA. The chain's CDR3 is CASSSQQGAGNSPLHF.

The rearrangement joins TRBV19 to TRBJ2-1. Germline V gene data show CDR1 as LNHDA and CDR2 as SQIVND (reference sequence). This CDR3 has 14 residues. CDR3: CASSIGTTYNEQFF.

This rearrangement joins TRBV12-3 or TRBV12-4 to TRBJ1-4. The CDR3 loop spans 14 amino acids. CDR3 sequence: CASSLGTAEGWLFF.

CDR3 region: CASSQARAGGTGELFF. The V and J genes are TRBV4-2 and TRBJ2-2; the TCRdb D gene call, TRBD2, has no DNA to confirm it. This CDR3 has 16 amino acids. Germline V gene lookup returns CDR1 LGHNA and CDR2 YNFKEQ.

V and J are TRBV6-6 and TRBJ1-2. CDR1 is MNHNY and CDR2 is SVGAGI in the germline V gene (reference sequence). The CDR3 is made up of 14 amino acids. CDR3 region: CASSYDLGNYGYTF.

The V and J genes are TRBV14 and TRBJ1-4. The germline V gene encodes CDR1 SGHDN and CDR2 FVKESK. The CDR3 length is 13 residues. The CDR3 loop is CASSQYPFEKLFF.